The 28 T cell receptor beta chains below come from one sample, sequenced in a study of blood T cell repertoires in COVID-19. Generated by immunoSEQ multiplex PCR, the TCRdb table keeps only in-frame clones and is missing some. Altogether 250,000 or so clones are present, just under 85% being singletons, with the ten largest covering around 6.4%. Sample: peripheral blood. These receptors all stem from a woman aged 55-70 years with active or convalescent COVID-19.

This chain uses TRBV30 with TRBJ1-1, with unresolved D. V shed 1 base and J shed 7 bases, with 10 bases lying between them. CDR3 length: 12 residues. The germline V gene encodes CDR1 GTSNPN and CDR2 SVGIG (reference sequence). The CDR3, as DNA: TGTGCCTGGAGTGCGAGTCTAATTGAAGCTTTCTTT. This codes for CAWSASLIEAFF.

The chain employs TRBV5-6 and TRBJ2-2; TRBD2 might be the D (6 bases). This CDR3 is 13 amino acids long. V dropped 2 bases and J dropped 6 bases, with 8 bases sitting between them. Germline V lookup: CDR1 SGHDT, CDR2 YYEEEE. The CDR3 spells CASSFPGAGELFF. DNA for the CDR3: TGTGCCAGCAGCTTCCCGGGGGCCGGGGAGCTGTTTTTT. The full variable domain, with the rest looked up from reference TRBV5-6 and TRBJ2-2, is DAGVTQSPTHLIKTRGQQVTLRCSPKSGHDTVSWYQQALGQGPQFIFQYYEEEERQRGNFPDRFSGHQFPNYSSELNVNALLLGDSALYLCASSFPGAGELFFGEGSRLTVL.

This chain connects TRBV28 to TRBJ2-7, with D perhaps TRBD1 (6 bases). The germline V and J ends were trimmed by 4 bases and 4 bases, with 14 bases remaining between them. From germline, CDR1 is MDHEN and CDR2 SYDVKM. The CDR3 has 14 amino acids. CDR3 sequence reads: CASSSLDRTYEQYV. The CDR3 coding sequence is TGTGCCAGCAGTTCTTTAGACAGGACTTACGAGCAGTACGTC.

The chain joins TRBV29-1 to TRBJ1-1; 7 bases align to TRBD1. From germline, CDR1 is SQVTM and CDR2 ANQGSEA. The length of the CDR3 is 13 residues. Trimming at V came to 6 bases and at J to 2 bases, leaving 6 bases not matched to a gene. CDR3 in amino acids: CSVRSGGNTEAFF. The DNA of the CDR3 is TGCAGCGTCCGATCAGGGGGAAACACTGAAGCTTTCTTT.

J is TRBJ1-1 and V is TRBV28; 9 positions match TRBD1. This CDR3 is built from 14 residues. Trimming at V came to 5 bases and at J to 5 bases, leaving 6 bases not matched to a gene. Germline CDR1 MDHEN, CDR2 SYDVKM. The CDR3 DNA reads as TGTGCCAGCAGTATGACAGGGGGTAGGACTGAAGCTTTCTTT. Translating it yields CASSMTGGRTEAFF.

The rearrangement joins TRBV19 to TRBJ2-1; 9 bases map to TRBD2. From germline, CDR1 is LNHDA and CDR2 SQIVND (reference sequence). The CDR3 runs to 18 residues. With 5 bases clipped from V and 0 bases from J, the junction kept 11 bases outside the gene matches. Written as DNA, the CDR3 is TGTGCCAGTAGTTTACTTGACGCGGGAGGGAGCTCCTACAATGAGCAGTTCTTC. Amino acids: CASSLLDAGGSSYNEQFF.

The V gene is TRBV6-4, the J gene TRBJ1-4; 7 bases line up with TRBD1. From germline, CDR1 is MRHNA and CDR2 SNTAGT. This CDR3 contains 16 residues. V was pared by 5 bases and J by 4 bases, with 10 bases of the junction left unmatched. The DNA for the CDR3 is TGTGCCAGCAGTTCCGCGGACAGGCACCTTAATGAAAAACTGTTTTTT. Amino acids: CASSSADRHLNEKLFF.

This chain connects TRBV28 to TRBJ1-6; D unresolved. This CDR3 is 17 amino acids long. CDR1 is MDHEN and CDR2 is SYDVKM in the germline V gene. V shed 3 bases and J shed 5 bases, with 17 bases lying between them. CDR3 sequence: CASSFRWSSPNNSPLHF. The CDR3 DNA sequence: TGTGCCAGCAGTTTCAGGTGGTCTTCCCCCAATAATTCACCCCTCCACTTT.

The sample holds a few counts of this clone. V gene TRBV6-6 combines with J gene TRBJ1-1; 7 bases align to TRBD1. The CDR3 runs 15 residues. Trimming removed 2 bases from V and 3 bases from J; junction bases left unmatched: 6. CDR1 and CDR2 (germline): MNHNY, SVGAGI (reference sequence). The CDR3 DNA reads as TGTGCCAGCAGTTACACCTTAACAGGGGACACTGAAGCTTTCTTT. It codes for CASSYTLTGDTEAFF.

The J gene is TRBJ1-6, the V gene TRBV9, with 7 positions matching TRBD1. The CDR3 is made up of 14 amino acids. The germline CDR1 and CDR2 sequences are SGDLS and YYNGEE. V shed 4 bases and J 9 bases; nucleotides not matched to a gene: 7. Written as DNA, the CDR3 is TGTGCCAGCAGCCCGACAGGGTTGGCTTCACCCCTCCACTTT. This sequence encodes CASSPTGLASPLHF.

The chain carries TRBV19 and TRBJ2-5; 15 bases match TRBD2. CDR3 length equals 17 residues. With V trimmed by 6 bases and J by 4 bases, 9 bases remained unmatched. Germline lookup yields CDR1 LNHDA and CDR2 SQIVND (reference sequence). CDR3 residues: CASSLGLAGGPGETQYF. Written as DNA, the CDR3 is TGTGCCAGTAGCCTAGGACTAGCGGGAGGGCCAGGAGAGACCCAGTACTTC.

The chain has TRBV5-8 and TRBJ2-7; D might be TRBD1 (6 bases). Looked up from germline, CDR1 is SGHTS and CDR2 is YDEGEE. The V end lost 4 bases, the J end lost 0 bases, and 11 bases lay between the germline ends. The CDR3 length is 14 residues. The CDR3 DNA is TGTGCCAGCAGCAATACAGGGAGCTCCTACGAGCAGTACTTC. It translates to CASSNTGSSYEQYF.

V and J are TRBV10-1 and TRBJ1-2, with 9 nucleotides matching TRBD1. This CDR3 contains 16 residues. The germline CDR1 and CDR2 sequences are WNHNN and SYGVQD (reference sequence). With 6 bases clipped from V and 8 bases from J, the junction kept 16 bases outside the gene matches. For the CDR3, the DNA is TGCGCCAGCAGGGACCCTCGGGACAGGGTGCCTTGGGGCTACACCTTC. It specifies CASRDPRDRVPWGYTF.

The CDR3 sequence: CASSFSGHLEAFF. The CDR3 nucleotides read TGCGCCAGCAGCTTTTCAGGGCATTTAGAAGCTTTCTTT. The genes are TRBV5-1 and TRBJ1-1, with D perhaps matching TRBD1 (5 bases). Trimming stripped 2 bases from V and 8 bases from J, with 13 bases between. The germline gives CDR1 SGHRS, CDR2 YFSETQ. The CDR3 has 13 amino acids.

The V call is TRBV7-2, the J call TRBJ2-5, with 8 nucleotides matching TRBD2. Germline V lookup: CDR1 SGHTA, CDR2 FQGNSA. CDR3 length equals 14 residues. Germline trimming cut 3 bases from V and 2 bases from J; bases unmatched to any gene: 2. In DNA, the CDR3 is TGTGCCAGCAGCTTTAGCGGGGCTCAAGAGACCCAGTACTTC. Its translation: CASSFSGAQETQYF.

The V and J genes are TRBV28 and TRBJ2-2; 7 positions agree with TRBD1. Trimming took 8 bases from V and 3 from J; bases not matched to a gene: 6. Germline V CDR1 and CDR2: MDHEN, SYDVKM. The CDR3 extends over 14 amino acids. CDR3 in DNA: TGTGCCAGCGGATTCCAGGGGGACACCGGGGAGCTGTTTTTT. Its translation is CASGFQGDTGELFF.

The chain employs TRBV10-3 and TRBJ2-3, with TRBD2 identical over 9 bases. The CDR3 is made up of 15 amino acids. V shed 7 bases, J shed 0 bases, and the junction held 5 bases outside the gene matches. In germline, CDR1 is ENHRY, CDR2 SYGVKD. The CDR3: CAITGAGGSTDTQYF. As DNA, the CDR3 is TGTGCCATCACCGGGGCGGGGGGGAGCACAGATACGCAGTATTTT.

This rearrangement joins TRBV28 to TRBJ1-5; 8 bases agree with TRBD1. Germline CDR1 reads MDHEN; CDR2 reads SYDVKM. CDR3 size: 14 residues. V shed 3 bases and J 7 bases; nucleotides not matched to a gene: 5. CDR3 loop: CASSFQGAEQPQHF. Written as DNA, the CDR3 is TGTGCCAGCAGTTTTCAGGGGGCTGAACAGCCCCAGCATTTT.

V and J are TRBV6-6 and TRBJ2-1, with 10 bases aligning to TRBD2. The CDR3 totals 16 residues. V was clipped by 6 bases and J by 10 bases; unmatched bases: 15. Germline V gives CDR1 MNHNY, CDR2 SVGAGI (reference sequence). The CDR3 protein is CASRRYTSGRGREQFF. As DNA, the CDR3 is TGTGCCAGCAGAAGGTATACGAGCGGGAGGGGAAGAGAGCAGTTCTTC.

This chain uses TRBV18 with TRBJ1-1, with 7 bases aligning to TRBD1. Trimming took 4 bases from V and 1 from J; bases not matched to a gene: 3. The length of the CDR3 is 14 residues. CDR1 and CDR2 (germline): KGHSH, LQKENI. The CDR3 region is CASSLGQRNTEAFF. Here the CDR3 DNA reads TGTGCCAGCTCACTGGGACAGAGGAACACTGAAGCTTTCTTT.

This clone has only one observation. The chain has TRBV28 and TRBJ1-1; no clear D. CDR3 size: 12 residues. CDR1 is MDHEN and CDR2 is SYDVKM in the germline V gene. Trimming took 7 bases from V and 1 from J, leaving 7 bases between them. Here the CDR3 DNA reads TGTGCCAGCAAGGGAGGGAACACTGAAGCTTTCTTT. It encodes CASKGGNTEAFF.

The chain joins TRBV28 to TRBJ2-2; D possibly corresponds to TRBD2 (6 bases). Between the trimmed V and J ends, which lost 6 bases and 1 base, there was a span of 21 bases. The germline CDR1 and CDR2 sequences are MDHEN and SYDVKM. This CDR3 is 18 amino acids long. The CDR3 coding sequence is TGTGCCAGCAGCAATACCGGGACTTTCAGAAGGAACACCGGGGAGCTGTTTTTT. Protein product: CASSNTGTFRRNTGELFF.

This clone was seen more than once but under ten times. The CDR3: CASSEGRALTYEQYV. In nucleotides, the CDR3 is TGTGCCAGCAGTGAAGGCAGGGCCCTAACCTACGAGCAGTACGTC. The genes are TRBV2 and TRBJ2-7; D perhaps matches TRBD1 (5 bases). The germline V and J ends were trimmed by 1 base and 2 bases, with 12 bases remaining between them. CDR3 size: 15 residues. Germline V lookup: CDR1 SNHLY, CDR2 FYNNEI.

The V and J genes are TRBV9 and TRBJ1-5; no clear D gene. Trimming removed 2 bases at V and 1 base at J, with 7 bases between. Germline lookup yields CDR1 SGDLS and CDR2 YYNGEE. The length of the CDR3 is 14 residues. CDR3 region: CASSVGMSNQPQHF. CDR3 nucleotides: TGTGCCAGCAGCGTCGGGATGAGCAATCAGCCCCAGCATTTT.

J is TRBJ2-1 and V is TRBV2; perhaps TRBD2 as D (6 bases). Between the trimmed V and J ends, which lost 2 bases and 4 bases, there was a span of 12 bases. This CDR3 is 15 amino acids long. Germline CDR1 SNHLY, CDR2 FYNNEI. This CDR3 is CASSERRDLYNEQFF. The CDR3, as DNA: TGTGCCAGCAGTGAAAGGCGGGACTTGTACAATGAGCAGTTCTTC. The full variable domain, with the rest looked up from reference TRBV2 and TRBJ2-1, is EPEVTQTPSHQVTQMGQEVILRCVPISNHLYFYWYRQILGQKVEFLVSFYNNEISEKSEIFDDQFSVERPDGSNFTLKIRSTKLEDSAMYFCASSERRDLYNEQFFGPGTRLTVL.

As to this clone: Other DNA sequences of this sample code for an identical CDR3. This chain connects TRBV5-1 to TRBJ2-5; 8 bases are shared with TRBD1. Per germline, CDR1 SGHRS and CDR2 YFSETQ. The CDR3 runs to 14 residues. After removal of 2 bases from V and 4 bases from J, the junction contained 4 bases not matched to a gene. DNA of the CDR3: TGCGCCAGCAGCTTCGGACAGGGTAGAGAGACCCAGTACTTC. It specifies CASSFGQGRETQYF.

This sequence joins TRBV3-1 (or the pseudogene TRBV3-2) and TRBJ2-7; no clear D gene. The CDR3 length is 13 residues. Germline V gene data show CDR1 as LGHDT and CDR2 as YNNKEL (reference sequence). The germline V and J ends were trimmed by 1 base and 13 bases, with 17 bases remaining between them. The CDR3 DNA reads as TGTGCCAGCAGCCAAGCTCAATTGACTCCTCAATACTTC. Translation gives CASSQAQLTPQYF.

The chain links TRBV7-9 to TRBJ1-4; possible D gene TRBD1, 6 bases. CDR1 SEHNR and CDR2 FQNEAQ come from the germline V gene (reference sequence). The CDR3 has 16 residues. Trimming took 0 bases from V and 4 from J, leaving 12 bases between them. In DNA form, the CDR3 reads TGTGCCAGCAGCTTAGCGAGCTGGGGGCGTAATGAAAAACTGTTTTTT. Translating gives CASSLASWGRNEKLFF.